Detailed here is one T cell receptor (beta chain). This sample stems from a study of blood T cell repertoires in COVID-19. The wider study: Acute-phase and convalescent COVID-19 samples originated in the United States, Italy and Spain. Nucleic acid was either cDNA or gDNA, and it came from T cells, B-cell-depleted T cells, or PBMCs.

Under the authors' procedure: Using reference gene primer amplification, nucleated cell counts were estimated. Sequenced by immunoSEQ multiplex PCR; TCRdb stores in-frame clones only, minus some. Clone size and V and J calls were adopted from that table, with D and trimming inferred from the DNA. This table holds fewer than 100,000 clones, 80% found once. There are 14 residues in the CDR3. The V and J ends lost 2 bases and 8 bases respectively, with 13 bases between them. Looked up from germline, CDR1 is SGHNT and CDR2 is YYREEE (reference sequence). The chain is built from TRBV5-4 and TRBJ1-4; a weak D match, TRBD1 (6 bases). The receptor was isolated from a woman in her 70s with acute or convalescent COVID-19. Sequencing input: peripheral blood. The CDR3, as DNA: TGTGCCAGCAGCTTACAGGGCCCGGACGAAAAACTGTTTTTT. Translating gives CASSLQGPDEKLFF.